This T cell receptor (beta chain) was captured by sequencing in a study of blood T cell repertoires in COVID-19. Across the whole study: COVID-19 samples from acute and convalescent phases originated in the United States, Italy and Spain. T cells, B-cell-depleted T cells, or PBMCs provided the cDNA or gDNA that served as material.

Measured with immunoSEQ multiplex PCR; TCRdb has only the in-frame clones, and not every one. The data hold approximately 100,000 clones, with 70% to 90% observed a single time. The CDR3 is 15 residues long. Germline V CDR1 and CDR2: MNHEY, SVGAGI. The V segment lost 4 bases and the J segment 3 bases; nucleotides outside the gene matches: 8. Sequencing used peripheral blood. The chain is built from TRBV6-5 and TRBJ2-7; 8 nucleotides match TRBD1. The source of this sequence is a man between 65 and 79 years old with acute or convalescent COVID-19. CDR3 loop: CASSSTGGTVYEQYF. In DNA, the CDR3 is TGTGCCAGCAGTTCTACAGGGGGAACTGTCTACGAGCAGTACTTC.